These T cell receptor beta chains were read from a single sample in a study of T cell responses to AZD1222 COVID-19 vaccine. The table came from immunoSEQ multiplex PCR; TCRdb's copy has only in-frame clones and leaves some out. The sample shows more than 250,000 clones, over 90% of them seen only once. Source: peripheral blood, taken on day 0 of AZD1222 vaccination. These receptor sequences come from an adult in good health. CDR3s include the opening cysteine and the closing phenylalanine or tryptophan. A row's size may be missing; if present it is once, few, many or a size class.

J,V,size,CDR3
TRBJ1-6,TRBV18,once,CASSPSGRNERLHF
TRBJ2-4,TRBV28,-,CASSLARPGDIQYF
TRBJ1-1,TRBV11-2,-,CASSFRVTEAFF
TRBJ2-7,TRBV6-5,-,CASKSYEQYF
TRBJ2-7,TRBV30,once,CAWSVRPHEQYF
TRBJ1-1,TRBV18,-,CASNRDRGTEAFF
TRBJ2-7,TRBV29-1,-,CSVLPGQGYGEQYF
TRBJ2-7,TRBV19,-,CASRGGPSYEQYF
TRBJ1-2,TRBV2,-,CASSEMGTRRSGYTF
TRBJ2-5,TRBV6-2/TRBV6-3,-,CASSYSGNLQAETQYF
TRBJ1-5,TRBV2,-,CASKEGGWYSNQPQHF
TRBJ2-5,TRBV2,-,CASSSPAGTGSDETQYF
TRBJ1-5,TRBV28,-,CASSLGAHQPQHF
TRBJ2-2,TRBV11-3,-,CASSLGLAGDGELFF
TRBJ2-5,TRBV11-2,-,CASSFGIKETQYF
TRBJ1-5,TRBV27,-,CASSPGVPGSQPQHF
TRBJ1-2,TRBV2,-,CASSGPYLPGYTF
TRBJ1-5,TRBV11-2,-,CASSGTSGGQPQHF
TRBJ1-1,TRBV7-9,-,CASSLPSGTGGTEAFF
TRBJ2-7,TRBV29-1,-,CSVEGYNYEQYF
TRBJ2-1,TRBV10-3,-,CAISELGGASVSYNEQFF
TRBJ1-1,TRBV5-1,-,CASSSGQGDAFF